Described below is a single TCR beta chain sequence and its context. Its antigen is currently not known. Per-base quality was not reported, and no clone a single base away is much larger than it. This sample is drawn from a study of T cells generated in artificial thymic organoids (TCRdb year 2017). As for the study more broadly: The TCR alpha and beta CDR3 repertoires of CD8 single positive T cells derived from in vitro artificial thymic organoids were compared with those of thymic and peripheral blood naive CD8 T cells. The repertoire sequencing data shown were described as representative of three independent experiments.

TCRalpha and TCRbeta libraries were amplified separately by semi-nested PCR with Advantage 2 and reverse primers in the TRAC or TRBC constant regions. The amount of total RNA going into first-strand cDNA synthesis ranged between roughly 3 and 500 ng. The TCR cDNA libraries were generated by 5'-RACE using the SMARTer PCR cDNA Synthesis kit, with a poly-dT primer driving first-strand synthesis. Each semi-nested reverse primer in the constant region carried a 5-nucleotide sample-specific barcode, and the resulting products were cleaned up with the Zymo DNA Clean and Concentrator-5 kit. Up to ten barcoded samples were pooled, ligated to Illumina adaptors and sequenced as 2 x 150 bp paired-end reads on an Illumina MiSeq. Processing in the source paper ran as follows. After demultiplexing, reads were aligned with BLAT to a custom library containing all human TRAV, TRAJ, TRBV, TRBD and TRBJ combinations from IMGT. The best BLAT hits were picked using pslCDnaFilter (-maxAligns=1, -ignoreIntrons), and custom Perl scripts were used to calculate clonotype frequencies. TCRdb trimmed the raw reads at Q25, called clones with MiXCR and kept productive beta chains. Identical CDR3 proteins give one entry, which carries the most common genes and DNA. TCRdb assigned the V and J calls; the authors' analysis was not used. The sample includes about 8,400 distinct CDR3 sequences, with more than 20% observed a single time. The top ten constitute about 3% of the sample.

To build artificial thymic organoids, human HSPCs were aggregated with MS5 murine stromal cells transduced with human DLL1, and the aggregates were cultured at an air-liquid interface. Organoids were seeded with FACS-purified CD34+CD3- hematopoietic stem and progenitor cells depleted of residual T cells. Serum-free RB27 medium, consisting of RPMI 1640 supplemented with B27, FLT3L, IL-7 and ascorbic acid, was used for organoid culture. Prior to RNA extraction, CD3+TCRalphabeta+CD8 single positive T cells from organoids and thymus were isolated by FACS sorting. For each sample, total RNA was purified from approximately 40,000 to 200,000 sorted cells using the RNeasy Micro kit, and RNA quality was checked on an Agilent RNA 6000 Nano chip. From cysteine to phenylalanine, the CDR3 is 16 amino acids long. Solely the CDR3 DNA is kept, with 48 bases framed from the first base. V has 6 bases trimmed and J has 5 bases trimmed; junction bases matching no gene number 11. The germline V gene sets CDR1 to SGHTA and CDR2 to FQGNSA.

Beyond this particular receptor, the publication reports: Organoid-derived CD8 single positive T cells showed physiological TCR clonotype diversity comparable to thymic and blood naive CD8 T cells. No skewed Valpha or Vbeta usage was observed in organoid-derived T cells, a finding that argues against dominance of unconventional lineages or clonal expansions.

Recombination connected TRBV7-2 to TRBJ2-1; TRBD2 aligns with 9 central bases. This TCR derives from a human donor who gave cord blood stem cells for thymic organoid culture, a cardiac surgery patient who gave postnatal thymus, or a blood donor (not recorded which). The sample comprised naive CD8+ T cells grown in artificial thymic organoids from cord blood stem and progenitor cells. This sample's cell subset or site label indicates: CD3+TCRalphabeta+CD8SP T cells; for blood, CD45RO-CCR7+ naive CD8+ T cells. The DNA sequence is as follows: TGTGCCAGCAGGACCTGGGCGGGGGGGCCCCACAATGAGCAGTTCTTC. This sequence encodes CASRTWAGGPHNEQFF.